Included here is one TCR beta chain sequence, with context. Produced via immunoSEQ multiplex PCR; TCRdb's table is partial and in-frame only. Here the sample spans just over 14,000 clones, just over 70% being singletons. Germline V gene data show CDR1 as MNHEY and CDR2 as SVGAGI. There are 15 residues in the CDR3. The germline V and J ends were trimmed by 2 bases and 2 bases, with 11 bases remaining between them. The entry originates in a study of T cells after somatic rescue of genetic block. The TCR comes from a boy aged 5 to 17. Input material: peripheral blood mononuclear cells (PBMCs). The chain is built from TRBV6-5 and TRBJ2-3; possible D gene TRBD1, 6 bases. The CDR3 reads CASSYGGSITDTQYF. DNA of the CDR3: TGTGCCAGCAGTTACGGGGGCAGTATCACAGATACGCAGTATTTT.